The TCR beta chain under discussion was sequenced for a study of beta chain features in type 1 diabetes. At the level of the study: Patients shared similar age, gender and cell yields with healthy donors. Study outcomes and limitations: Shorter TCRB CDR3s, moderately but significantly so, were found in Type 1 diabetes patients in all four CD4+ subsets.

cDNA synthesis used the whole RNA isolate, giving expressed TCRB sequences. Generated by immunoSEQ multiplex PCR, the TCRdb table keeps only in-frame clones and is missing some. The data show a few hundred thousand clones, with 14% seen just once and just under 0.02% held by the top ten. Comment on this clone: Its antigen remains unknown.

Between the trimmed V and J ends, which lost 0 bases and 8 bases, there was a span of 8 bases. The CDR3 extends over 12 amino acids. Germline-derived CDR1 and CDR2 are SGDLS and YYNGEE. The V and J genes are TRBV9 and TRBJ1-1; D not resolved. The clonotype originates from a young man with type 1 diabetes. The specimen was naive CD4+ T cells from blood. DNA for the CDR3: TGTGCCAGCAGCGTAGTAAGTGGCGAAGCTTTCTTT. It yields the protein CASSVVSGEAFF. The entire variable domain, with the rest obtained from reference TRBV9 and TRBJ1-1, is as follows: DSGVTQTPKHLITATGQRVTLRCSPRSGDLSVYWYQQSLDQGLQFLIQYYNGEERAKGNILERFSAQQFPDLHSELNLSSLELGDSALYFCASSVVSGEAFFGQGTRLTVV.